This TCR beta chain was identified during a study of T cell responses to AZD1222 COVID-19 vaccine. The CDR3 runs to 12 residues. The V gene's germline CDR1 is WSHSY and CDR2 SAAADI. Deletions cut 8 bases from V and 5 bases from J, with 13 bases between. Measured with immunoSEQ multiplex PCR; TCRdb has only the in-frame clones, and not every one. The data show 250,000 to 300,000 clones, 90% to 95% seen once. The material was peripheral blood, obtained 28 days after the second AZD1222 dose. The chain employs TRBV10-2 and TRBJ2-7; D possibly uses TRBD1 or TRBD2 (5 bases each). This clonotype was obtained from an adult who received the AZD1222 COVID-19 vaccine. Written as DNA, the CDR3 is TGCGCCAGCGGGGACCCGGCGGACGAGCAGTACTTC. Translating it yields CASGDPADEQYF.